This T cell receptor (beta chain) was sequenced for a study of T cells in Graves' hyperthyroidism and ophthalmopathy. This clonotype was seen many times. The antigen remains unidentified. The CDR3 regions of TCR beta were amplified from RNA transcripts. The TCR CDR3 first-round RT-PCR relied on the HTBI primer set. From the multiplex PCR reads, TCRdb called clonotypes with MiXCR, one entry per CDR3 protein. The table shows around 340,000 distinct CDR3 sequences, with around a sixth occurring only once. V was shortened by 0 bases and J by 3 bases, with 12 bases between the two germline ends. The CDR3 has 15 amino acids. The germline V gene encodes CDR1 MNHEY and CDR2 SVGEGT. The patients, who ranged from 18 to 65 in age, presented with newly diagnosed hyperthyroidism lasting under 2 months. A patient was excluded if there was uncontrolled infection, other autoimmune disease, pregnancy or lactation. Study-wide points: In the analysis, a 13 V-J model separated ophthalmopathy from stable hyperthyroidism.

The sequencing input was blood. This TCR was sampled from a man in his thirties or forties with Graves' hyperthyroidism. This sequence joins TRBV6-2 or TRBV6-3 and TRBJ2-7; no firm D call. The DNA for the CDR3 is TGTGCCAGCAGTTACTCGGTGCTAAGCAGCTACGAGCAGTACTTC. Its translation: CASSYSVLSSYEQYF.